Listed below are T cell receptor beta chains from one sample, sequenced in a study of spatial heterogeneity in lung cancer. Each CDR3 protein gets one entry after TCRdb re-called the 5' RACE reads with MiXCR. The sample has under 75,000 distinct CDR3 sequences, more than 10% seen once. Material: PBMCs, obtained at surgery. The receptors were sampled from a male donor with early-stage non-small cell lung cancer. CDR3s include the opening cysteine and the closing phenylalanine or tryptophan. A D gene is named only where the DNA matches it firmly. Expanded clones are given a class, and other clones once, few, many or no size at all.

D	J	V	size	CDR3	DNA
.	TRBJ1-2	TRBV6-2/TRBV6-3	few	CASSPEIPPRHGYTF	TGTGCCAGCAGTCCGGAGATACCTCCGAGGCATGGCTACACCTTC
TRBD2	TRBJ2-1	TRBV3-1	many	CASSQDPGGEQFF	TGTGCCAGCAGCCAAGATCCGGGGGGTGAGCAGTTCTTC
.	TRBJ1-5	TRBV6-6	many	CASKDSNQPQHF	TGTGCCAGCAAAGATAGCAATCAGCCCCAGCATTTT
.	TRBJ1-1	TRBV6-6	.	CASSSPGAMNTEAFF	TGTGCCAGCAGTTCCCCGGGAGCTATGAACACTGAAGCTTTCTTT
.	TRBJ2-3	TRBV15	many	CATSSRTLSDTQYF	TGTGCCACCAGCTCCCGGACTTTATCAGATACGCAGTATTTT
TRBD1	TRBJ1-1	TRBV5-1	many	CASSLTGTGVGAFF	TGCGCCAGCAGCTTGACCGGGACAGGGGTAGGAGCTTTCTTT
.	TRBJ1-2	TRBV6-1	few	CASTQKAAGGYTF	TGTGCCAGCACTCAAAAGGCAGCCGGCGGCTACACCTTC
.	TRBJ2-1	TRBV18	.	CASSPGTGTYNEQFF	TGTGCCAGCTCACCAGGTACGGGGACCTACAATGAGCAGTTCTTC
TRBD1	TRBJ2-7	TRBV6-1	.	CASSAPDRASYEQYF	TGTGCCAGCAGTGCCCCGGACAGGGCATCCTACGAGCAGTACTTC
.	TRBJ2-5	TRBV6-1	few	CASAAEFYQETQYF	TGTGCCAGCGCAGCGGAGTTCTATCAAGAGACCCAGTACTTC
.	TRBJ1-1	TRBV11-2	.	CASSPPGGRVNTEAFF	TGTGCCAGCAGCCCCCCTGGGGGCAGGGTGAACACTGAAGCTTTCTTT
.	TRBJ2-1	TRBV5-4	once	CASSLGAGNNEQFF	TGTGCCAGCAGCTTGGGGGCAGGGAACAATGAGCAGTTCTTC
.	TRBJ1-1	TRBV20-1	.	CSATRDREAFF	TGCAGTGCTACACGAGACAGGGAAGCTTTCTTT
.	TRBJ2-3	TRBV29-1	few	CSQGGGSTDTQYF	TGCAGCCAAGGAGGGGGGAGCACAGATACGCAGTATTTT
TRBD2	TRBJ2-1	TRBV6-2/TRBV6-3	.	CASSHTSGSYNEQFF	TGTGCCAGCAGTCACACTAGCGGGAGCTACAATGAGCAGTTCTTC
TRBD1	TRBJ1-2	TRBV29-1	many	CSVYWDRDGYTF	TGCAGCGTTTACTGGGACAGGGACGGCTACACCTTC
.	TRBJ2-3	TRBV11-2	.	CASSLGTSSTDTQYF	TGTGCCAGCAGCTTAGGAACATCAAGCACAGATACGCAGTATTTT
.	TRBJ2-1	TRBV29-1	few	CSVGGGSYNEQFF	TGCAGCGTGGGAGGAGGTTCCTACAATGAGCAGTTCTTC
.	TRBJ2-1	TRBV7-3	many	CASSPGAGGPYNEQFF	TGTGCCAGCAGCCCGGGTGCCGGCGGGCCTTACAATGAGCAGTTCTTC
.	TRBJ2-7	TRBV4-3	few	CASSQVGLAPYEQYF	TGCGCCAGCAGCCAAGTTGGGCTAGCGCCCTACGAGCAGTACTTC
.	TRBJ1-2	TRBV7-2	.	CASSPGGGNYGYTF	TGTGCCAGCAGCCCGGGGGGCGGAAACTATGGCTACACCTTC
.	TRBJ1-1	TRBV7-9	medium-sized	CASSLLGSEAFF	TGTGCCAGCAGCTTACTAGGGTCAGAAGCTTTCTTT
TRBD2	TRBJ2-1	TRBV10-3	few	CAIRGESPYNEQFF	TGTGCCATCCGGGGGGAGTCCCCCTACAATGAGCAGTTCTTC
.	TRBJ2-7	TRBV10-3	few	CAISFAVMGEQYF	TGTGCCATCAGCTTCGCGGTGATGGGCGAGCAGTACTTC
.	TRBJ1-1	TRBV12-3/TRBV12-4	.	CASSLPGMNTEAFF	TGTGCCAGCAGTTTACCCGGGATGAACACTGAAGCTTTCTTT
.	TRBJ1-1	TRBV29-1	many	CSVEWVTEAFF	TGCAGCGTTGAGTGGGTCACTGAAGCTTTCTTT
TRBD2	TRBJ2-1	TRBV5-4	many	CASSLDWGLAGTGEQFF	TGTGCCAGCAGCTTAGATTGGGGACTAGCGGGAACAGGTGAGCAGTTCTTC
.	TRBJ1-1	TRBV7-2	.	CASSPNQGLGAEAFF	TGTGCCAGCAGCCCCAACCAGGGTTTAGGGGCTGAAGCTTTCTTT
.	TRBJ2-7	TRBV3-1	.	CASSQGWVLEQYF	TGTGCCAGCAGCCAAGGTTGGGTTCTGGAGCAGTACTTC
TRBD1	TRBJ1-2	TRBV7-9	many	CASSLGTGRDGYTF	TGTGCCAGCAGCCTCGGGACAGGAAGGGATGGCTACACCTTC
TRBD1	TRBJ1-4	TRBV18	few	CASSPTGLREKLFF	TGTGCCAGCTCACCGACAGGGTTGCGGGAAAAACTGTTTTTT
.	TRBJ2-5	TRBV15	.	CATSRVQETQYF	TGTGCCACCAGCAGAGTCCAAGAGACCCAGTACTTC
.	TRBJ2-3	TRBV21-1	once	CASPKGGTLDVGTDTQYF	TGTGCCAGCCCCAAGGGCGGGACACTTGATGTCGGCACAGATACGCAGTATTTT
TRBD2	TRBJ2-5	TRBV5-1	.	CASSPMSGSHQETQYF	TGCGCCAGCAGCCCCATGAGCGGGAGCCACCAAGAGACCCAGTACTTC
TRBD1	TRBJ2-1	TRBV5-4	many	CASSFSGTEAWFF	TGTGCCAGCAGCTTTTCCGGGACAGAGGCTTGGTTCTTC
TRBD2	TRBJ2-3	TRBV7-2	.	CASSSTSRFTDTQYF	TGTGCCAGCAGCTCGACTAGCAGGTTTACAGATACGCAGTATTTT
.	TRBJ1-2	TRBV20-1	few	CSARDGGRENYGYTF	TGCAGTGCTAGAGATGGAGGCAGGGAAAACTATGGCTACACCTTC
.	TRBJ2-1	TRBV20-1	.	CSAEGPLTRLNEQFF	TGCAGTGCCGAAGGGCCTCTAACTAGATTAAACGAGCAGTTCTTC
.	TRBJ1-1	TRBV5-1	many	CASSLVGDTEAFF	TGCGCCAGCAGCTTGGTGGGTGATACTGAAGCTTTCTTT
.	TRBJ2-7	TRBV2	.	CASSVGRNYEQYF	TGTGCCAGCTCGGTGGGAAGGAACTACGAGCAGTACTTC
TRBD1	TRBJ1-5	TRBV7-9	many	CASSHPTGWVNSNQPQHF	TGTGCCAGCAGCCATCCGACAGGGTGGGTGAATAGCAATCAGCCCCAGCATTTT
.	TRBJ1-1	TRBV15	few	CATRGVGGDMRDTEAFF	TGTGCCACCAGGGGGGTAGGAGGCGACATGAGAGACACTGAAGCTTTCTTT
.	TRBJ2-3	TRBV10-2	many	CASSEMRGSTDTQYF	TGCGCCAGCAGTGAAATGAGGGGTAGCACAGATACGCAGTATTTT
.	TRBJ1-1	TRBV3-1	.	CASSHINTGSQAFF	TGTGCCAGCAGTCATATCAATACAGGGTCCCAAGCTTTCTTT
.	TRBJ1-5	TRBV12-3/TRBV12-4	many	CASSSGGYSNQPQHF	TGTGCCAGCAGTTCCGGGGGCTATAGCAATCAGCCCCAGCATTTT
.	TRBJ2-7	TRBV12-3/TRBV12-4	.	CASSYGQGLHF	TGTGCCAGCTCCTACGGGCAGGGGCTACACTTC
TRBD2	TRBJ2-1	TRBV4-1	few	CASSQGGLAGRNEQFF	TGCGCCAGCAGCCAAGGGGGACTAGCGGGCCGCAATGAGCAGTTCTTC
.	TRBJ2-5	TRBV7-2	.	CASSPWSGETQYF	TGTGCCAGCAGCCCTTGGAGCGGAGAGACCCAGTACTTC
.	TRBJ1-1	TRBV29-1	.	CSVHSYDTEAFF	TGCAGCGTTCACAGTTACGACACTGAAGCTTTCTTT
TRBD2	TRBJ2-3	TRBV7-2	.	CASSPGVSGMTDTQYF	TGTGCCAGCAGTCCCGGGGTTAGCGGGATGACAGATACGCAGTATTTT
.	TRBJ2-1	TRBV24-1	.	CATSDIASSYNEQFF	TGTGCCACCAGTGATATCGCGAGCTCCTACAATGAGCAGTTCTTC
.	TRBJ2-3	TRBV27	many	CASSFSPIGQDTQYF	TGTGCCAGCAGTTTCTCCCCAATTGGACAAGATACGCAGTATTTT
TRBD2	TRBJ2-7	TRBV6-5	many	CASRRGLASGEQYF	TGTGCCAGCAGGAGGGGACTAGCGTCGGGCGAGCAGTACTTC
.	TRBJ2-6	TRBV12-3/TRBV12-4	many	CASSRTAGANVLTF	TGTGCCAGCAGTAGGACGGCTGGGGCCAACGTCCTGACTTTC
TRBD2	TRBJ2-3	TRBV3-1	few	CASSLIAGVIDTQYF	TGTGCCAGCAGCCTGATAGCGGGAGTGATAGATACGCAGTATTTT